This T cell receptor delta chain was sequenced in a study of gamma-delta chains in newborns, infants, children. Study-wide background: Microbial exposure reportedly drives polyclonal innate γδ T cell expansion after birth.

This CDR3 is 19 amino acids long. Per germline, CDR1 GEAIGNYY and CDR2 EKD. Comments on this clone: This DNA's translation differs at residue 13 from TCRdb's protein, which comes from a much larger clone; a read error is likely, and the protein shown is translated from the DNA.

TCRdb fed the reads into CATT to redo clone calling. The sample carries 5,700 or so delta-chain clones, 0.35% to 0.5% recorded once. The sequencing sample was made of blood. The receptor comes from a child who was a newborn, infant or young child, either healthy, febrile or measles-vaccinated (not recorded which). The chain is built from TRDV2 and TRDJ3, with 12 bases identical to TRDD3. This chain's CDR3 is CACDYWGIQSSWGTRQMFF. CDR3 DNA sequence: TGTGCCTGTGATTACTGGGGGATACAGAGCTCCTGGGGCACCCGACAGATGTTTTTC.